This is a list of T cell receptor beta chains from one sample in a study of T cells in Graves' hyperthyroidism and ophthalmopathy. Each CDR3 protein gets one entry after TCRdb re-called the multiplex PCR reads with MiXCR. Among about 350,000 distinct CDR3 sequences listed, approximately 15% were seen once. The material sequenced was blood. The receptors were sampled from a woman in her thirties or forties with Graves' ophthalmopathy. Each CDR3 is given with its conserved first and last residue. The D gene is left open where the match is weak. The listing skips clone size in some rows; elsewhere it reads once, few, many or a size class.

D	size	J	V	CDR3	DNA
-	many	TRBJ1-1	TRBV12-3/TRBV12-4	CASSETGKMNTEAFF	TGTGCCAGCAGTGAAACAGGGAAGATGAACACTGAAGCTTTCTTT
-	once	TRBJ2-2	TRBV18	CASSPPEKANTGELFF	TGTGCCAGCTCACCACCAGAAAAGGCCAACACCGGGGAGCTGTTTTTT
-	many	TRBJ1-1	TRBV27	CASRTGRNTEAFF	TGTGCCAGCAGGACAGGCAGAAACACTGAAGCTTTCTTT
-	many	TRBJ2-3	TRBV20-1	CSPARAGGADTQYF	TGCAGTCCCGCTCGGGCCGGTGGGGCAGATACGCAGTATTTT
TRBD2	-	TRBJ2-2	TRBV19	CASSGLAGVVAGELFF	TGTGCCAGTAGTGGACTAGCGGGAGTGGTAGCCGGGGAGCTGTTTTTT
-	-	TRBJ2-7	TRBV20-1	CSARDHGGLTYEQYF	TGCAGTGCTAGAGACCACGGGGGGCTAACCTACGAGCAGTACTTC
-	many	TRBJ2-5	TRBV11-3	CASSLGWGEKGQETQYF	TGTGCCAGCAGCTTAGGGTGGGGGGAAAAAGGACAAGAGACCCAGTACTTC
-	many	TRBJ2-7	TRBV11-2	CASSLAGHSYEQYF	TGTGCCAGCAGCTTAGCGGGACACTCCTACGAGCAGTACTTC
-	many	TRBJ1-2	TRBV29-1	CTVVANYGYTF	TGCACCGTTGTTGCTAACTATGGCTACACCTTC
-	many	TRBJ2-7	TRBV6-5	CASSYSFTAYEQYF	TGTGCCAGCAGTTACTCGTTCACAGCCTACGAGCAGTACTTC
-	many	TRBJ1-2	TRBV6-6	CASSYSTMDYGYTF	TGTGCCAGCAGTTACTCGACAATGGACTATGGCTACACCTTC
-	many	TRBJ1-1	TRBV4-2	CASSHAERNTEAFF	TGTGCCAGCAGCCATGCGGAGAGGAACACTGAAGCTTTCTTT
TRBD1	few	TRBJ1-2	TRBV3-1	CASSAGGRTGTGGYTF	TGTGCCAGCAGCGCAGGGGGTCGGACAGGGACTGGTGGCTACACCTTC
TRBD1	many	TRBJ1-2	TRBV7-9	CASSLGNRGNYGYTF	TGTGCCAGCAGCTTAGGGAACAGGGGGAACTATGGCTACACCTTC
-	many	TRBJ1-5	TRBV28	CASSLFRNQPQHF	TGTGCCAGCAGTCTCTTCCGCAATCAGCCCCAGCATTTT
-	many	TRBJ2-7	TRBV28	CASSHPRVLSSYEQYF	TGTGCCAGCAGCCACCCGAGGGTGTTGAGCTCCTACGAGCAGTACTTC
TRBD1	many	TRBJ2-7	TRBV12-3/TRBV12-4	CASSLLIGTGILSYSYEQYF	TGTGCCAGCAGTCTCCTCATCGGGACAGGTATTCTCTCATATTCCTACGAGCAGTACTTC
TRBD2	many	TRBJ2-3	TRBV7-9	CASSFTSGITDTQYF	TGTGCCAGCAGCTTTACTAGCGGGATCACAGATACGCAGTATTTT
-	many	TRBJ1-2	TRBV12-3/TRBV12-4	CASSLEVSGYTF	TGTGCCAGCAGTTTGGAGGTCAGCGGCTACACCTTC
-	many	TRBJ2-1	TRBV24-1	CATSDFRPDSYNEQFF	TGTGCCACCAGTGATTTTCGGCCCGACTCCTACAATGAGCAGTTCTTC
TRBD1	-	TRBJ1-5	TRBV3-1	CASSQTGGFGPQHF	TGTGCCAGCAGCCAAACAGGGGGCTTTGGGCCCCAGCATTTT
-	few	TRBJ2-3	TRBV9	CASSVDPGTGTDTQYF	TGTGCCAGCAGCGTTGATCCCGGGACCGGCACAGATACGCAGTATTTT
TRBD1	many	TRBJ1-1	TRBV4-1	CASSQAQGGTEAFF	TGCGCCAGCAGCCAGGCACAGGGGGGCACTGAAGCTTTCTTT
TRBD1	many	TRBJ1-2	TRBV7-6	CASSLGQGRDGYTF	TGTGCCAGCAGCTTAGGACAGGGAAGGGATGGCTACACCTTC
TRBD1	-	TRBJ2-3	TRBV3-1	CASSQGQGALTDTQYF	TGTGCCAGCAGCCAGGGACAGGGGGCCTTAACAGATACGCAGTATTTT
-	many	TRBJ2-3	TRBV24-1	CATSDFPAGSSDTQYF	TGTGCCACCAGTGATTTCCCAGCGGGCTCGTCAGATACGCAGTATTTT
-	many	TRBJ1-6	TRBV7-9	CASSFGGGSPLHF	TGTGCCAGCAGCTTTGGGGGCGGATCACCCCTCCACTTT
-	-	TRBJ2-2	TRBV6-5	CASSYRGARGGELFF	TGTGCCAGCAGTTACAGGGGGGCGCGAGGCGGGGAGCTGTTTTTT
TRBD1	many	TRBJ1-2	TRBV7-2	CASSLSAGGGYTF	TGTGCCAGCAGCTTATCGGCAGGGGGTGGCTACACCTTC
-	few	TRBJ2-1	TRBV3-1	CASSQGAKSSYNEQFF	TGTGCCAGCAGCCAAGGAGCCAAGAGCTCCTACAATGAGCAGTTCTTC
TRBD1	many	TRBJ2-1	TRBV6-2/TRBV6-3	CASSPRDRHNEQFF	TGTGCCAGCAGTCCCCGGGACAGACACAATGAGCAGTTCTTC
-	-	TRBJ1-5	TRBV6-2/TRBV6-3	CATKQGFGQPQHF	TGTGCGACTAAACAGGGCTTTGGCCAGCCCCAGCATTTT
-	-	TRBJ1-5	TRBV12-3/TRBV12-4	CASSPSPRNQPQHF	TGTGCCAGCAGTCCCAGCCCCCGCAATCAGCCCCAGCATTTT
-	many	TRBJ2-3	TRBV11-2	CASSPTRSGTDTQYF	TGTGCCAGCAGTCCAACGAGGAGCGGCACAGATACGCAGTATTTT
-	few	TRBJ2-3	TRBV3-1	CASSQDRLARTDTQYF	TGTGCCAGCAGCCAAGATCGTCTAGCCCGCACAGATACGCAGTATTTT
-	many	TRBJ1-1	TRBV12-3/TRBV12-4	CATRWGGQPEAFF	TGTGCCACCCGATGGGGGGGCCAACCTGAAGCTTTCTTT
-	many	TRBJ2-7	TRBV24-1	CATSDREGTSREQYF	TGTGCCACCAGTGATCGAGAAGGGACCAGCCGCGAGCAGTACTTC
TRBD1	many	TRBJ2-7	TRBV28	CATRQGGTYEQYF	TGTGCCACCCGACAGGGCGGAACCTACGAGCAGTACTTC
-	few	TRBJ2-1	TRBV24-1	CATSTVNGGNEQFF	TGTGCCACCAGTACCGTGAACGGGGGCAATGAGCAGTTCTTC
-	many	TRBJ1-2	TRBV30	CAWIDGYTF	TGTGCCTGGATAGACGGCTACACCTTC
TRBD1	few	TRBJ2-2	TRBV6-1	CASSERTGGAGELFF	TGTGCCAGCAGTGAACGGACAGGGGGGGCCGGGGAGCTGTTTTTT